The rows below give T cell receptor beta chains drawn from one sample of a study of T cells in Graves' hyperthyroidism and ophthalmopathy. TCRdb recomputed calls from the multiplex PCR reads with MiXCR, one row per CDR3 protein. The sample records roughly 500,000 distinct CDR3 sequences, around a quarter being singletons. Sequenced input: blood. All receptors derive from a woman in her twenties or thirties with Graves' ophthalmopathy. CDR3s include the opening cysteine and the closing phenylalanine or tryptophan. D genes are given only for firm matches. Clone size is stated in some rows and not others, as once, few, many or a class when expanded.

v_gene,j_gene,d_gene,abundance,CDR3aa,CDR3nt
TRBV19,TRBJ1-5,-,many,CASSMHRQSHNQPQHF,TGTGCCAGTAGTATGCATCGGCAGTCACACAATCAGCCCCAGCATTTT
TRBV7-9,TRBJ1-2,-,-,CASSLTGLNYGYTF,TGTGCCAGCAGCTTAACAGGGCTCAACTATGGCTACACCTTC
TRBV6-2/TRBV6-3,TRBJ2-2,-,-,CASSYSWGGAKSVTGELFF,TGTGCCAGCAGTTACTCATGGGGGGGCGCGAAGAGTGTCACCGGGGAGCTGTTTTTT
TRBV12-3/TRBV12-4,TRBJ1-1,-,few,CASSPRPGSNTEAFF,TGTGCCAGCAGCCCCCGTCCGGGCTCGAACACTGAAGCTTTCTTT
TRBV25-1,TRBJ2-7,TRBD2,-,CASSDYGGMDGEQYF,TGTGCCAGCAGTGATTACGGGGGGATGGATGGCGAGCAGTACTTC
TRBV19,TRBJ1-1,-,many,CASSMVGGNTEAFF,TGTGCCAGTAGTATGGTCGGCGGGAACACTGAAGCTTTCTTT
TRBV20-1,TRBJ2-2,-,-,CSASPISSNTGELFF,TGCAGTGCTTCCCCTATCAGTTCGAACACCGGGGAGCTGTTTTTT
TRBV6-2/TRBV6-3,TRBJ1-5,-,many,CASREGSNQPQHF,TGTGCCAGCCGTGAGGGGAGCAATCAGCCCCAGCATTTT
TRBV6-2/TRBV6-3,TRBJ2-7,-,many,CASSYGAGQRGVYEQYF,TGTGCCAGCAGTTACGGGGCTGGACAGCGCGGAGTCTACGAGCAGTACTTC
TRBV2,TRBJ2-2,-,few,CASSEWTNTGELFF,TGTGCCAGCAGTGAGTGGACAAACACCGGGGAGCTGTTTTTT
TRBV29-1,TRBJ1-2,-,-,CSVGGVNYGYTF,TGCAGCGTTGGTGGGGTGAACTATGGCTACACCTTC
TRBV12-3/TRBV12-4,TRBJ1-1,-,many,CASSPRMTNTEAFF,TGTGCCAGCAGTCCCCGGATGACGAACACTGAAGCTTTCTTT
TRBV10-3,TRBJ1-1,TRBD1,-,CAISIDRGLNTEAFF,TGTGCCATCAGTATCGACAGGGGACTGAACACTGAAGCTTTCTTT
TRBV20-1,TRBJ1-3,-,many,CSARGYGNTIYF,TGCAGTGCTAGAGGTTACGGAAACACCATATATTTT
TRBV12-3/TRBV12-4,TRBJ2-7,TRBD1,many,CASSPGQGAEQYF,TGTGCCAGCAGCCCGGGACAGGGGGCCGAGCAGTACTTC
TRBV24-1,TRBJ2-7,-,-,CATSESGRSYEQYF,TGTGCCACCAGTGAGTCCGGGCGGTCCTACGAGCAGTACTTC
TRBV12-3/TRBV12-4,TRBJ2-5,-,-,CASSFEDSPETQYF,TGTGCCAGCAGTTTCGAGGACAGTCCGGAGACCCAGTACTTC
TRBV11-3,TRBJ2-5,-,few,CASSLGRIRQETQYF,TGTGCCAGCAGCTTAGGCCGGATCCGCCAAGAGACCCAGTACTTC
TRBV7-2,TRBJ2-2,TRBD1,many,CASGQVTTGELFF,TGTGCCAGCGGACAGGTTACCACCGGGGAGCTGTTTTTT
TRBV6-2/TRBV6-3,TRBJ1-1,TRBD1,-,CASSPLIPTGANTEAFF,TGTGCCAGCAGTCCGCTGATCCCGACAGGGGCCAACACTGAAGCTTTCTTT
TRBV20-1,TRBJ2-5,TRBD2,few,CSAVRGRAPQETQYF,TGCAGTGCGGTCCGGGGGAGGGCACCCCAAGAGACCCAGTACTTC
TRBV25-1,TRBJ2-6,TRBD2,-,CASIGGSGANVLTF,TGTGCCAGCATCGGGGGGTCTGGGGCCAACGTCCTGACTTTC
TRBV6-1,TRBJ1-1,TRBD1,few,CASSEAVRQGRTEAFF,TGTGCCAGCAGTGAAGCCGTCCGACAGGGTAGAACTGAAGCTTTCTTT